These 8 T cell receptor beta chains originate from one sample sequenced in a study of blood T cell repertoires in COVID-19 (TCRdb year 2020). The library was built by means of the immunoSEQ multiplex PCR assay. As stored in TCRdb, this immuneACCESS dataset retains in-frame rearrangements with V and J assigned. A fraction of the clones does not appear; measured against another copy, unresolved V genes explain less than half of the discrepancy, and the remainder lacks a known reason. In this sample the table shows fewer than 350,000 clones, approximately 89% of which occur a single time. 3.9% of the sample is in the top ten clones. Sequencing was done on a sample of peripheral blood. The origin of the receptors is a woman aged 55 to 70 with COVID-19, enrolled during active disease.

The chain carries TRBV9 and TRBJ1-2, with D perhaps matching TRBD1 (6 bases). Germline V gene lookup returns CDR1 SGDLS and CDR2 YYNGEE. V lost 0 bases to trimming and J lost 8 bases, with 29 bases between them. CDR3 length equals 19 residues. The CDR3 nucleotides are TGTGCCAGCAGCGTAGACAGGGAGAGGGCCGGCGCCGGGGTTGGAGGCTACACCTTC. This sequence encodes CASSVDRERAGAGVGGYTF.

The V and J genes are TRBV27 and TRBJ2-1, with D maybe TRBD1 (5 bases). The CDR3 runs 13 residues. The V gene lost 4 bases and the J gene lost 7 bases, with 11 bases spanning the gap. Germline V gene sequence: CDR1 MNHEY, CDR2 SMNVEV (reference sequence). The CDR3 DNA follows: TGTGCCAGCAGTTCCTGGGGCCTTAATGAGCAGTTCTTC. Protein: CASSSWGLNEQFF.

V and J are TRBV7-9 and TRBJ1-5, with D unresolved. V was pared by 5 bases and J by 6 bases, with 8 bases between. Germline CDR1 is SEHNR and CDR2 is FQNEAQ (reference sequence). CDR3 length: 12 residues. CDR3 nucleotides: TGTGCCAGCAGCGCCGACATTCAGCCCCAGCATTTT. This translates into CASSADIQPQHF.

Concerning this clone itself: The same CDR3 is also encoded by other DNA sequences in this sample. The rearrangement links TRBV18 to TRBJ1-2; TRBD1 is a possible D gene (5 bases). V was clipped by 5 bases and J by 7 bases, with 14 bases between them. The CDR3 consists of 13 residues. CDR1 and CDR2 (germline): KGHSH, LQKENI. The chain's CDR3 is CASSGQGDAGYTF. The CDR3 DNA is TGTGCCAGCTCAGGACAAGGGGATGCTGGCTACACCTTC.

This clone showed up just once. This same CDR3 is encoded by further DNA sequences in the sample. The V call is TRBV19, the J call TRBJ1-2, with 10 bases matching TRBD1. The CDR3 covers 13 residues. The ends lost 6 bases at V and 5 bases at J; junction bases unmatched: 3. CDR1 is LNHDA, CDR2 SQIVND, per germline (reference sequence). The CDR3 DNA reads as TGTGCCAGTAGCCCGGGACAGGGGTATGGCTACACCTTC. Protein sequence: CASSPGQGYGYTF.

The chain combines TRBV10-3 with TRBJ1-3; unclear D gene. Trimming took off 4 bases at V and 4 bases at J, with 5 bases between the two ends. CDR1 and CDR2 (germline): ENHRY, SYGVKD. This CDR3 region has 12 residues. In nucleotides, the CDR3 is TGTGCCATCAGTGTACAGGGAAACACCATATATTTT. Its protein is CAISVQGNTIYF.

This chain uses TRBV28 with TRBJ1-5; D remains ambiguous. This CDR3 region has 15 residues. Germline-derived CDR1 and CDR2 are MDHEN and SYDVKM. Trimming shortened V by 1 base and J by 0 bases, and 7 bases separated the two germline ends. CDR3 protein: CASSLYKFSNQPQHF. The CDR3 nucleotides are TGTGCCAGCAGTTTATACAAGTTTAGCAATCAGCCCCAGCATTTT. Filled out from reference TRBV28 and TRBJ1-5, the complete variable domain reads DVKVTQSSRYLVKRTGEKVFLECVQDMDHENMFWYRQDPGLGLRLIYFSYDVKMKEKGDIPEGYSVSREKKERFSLILESASTNQTSMYLCASSLYKFSNQPQHFGDGTRLSIL.

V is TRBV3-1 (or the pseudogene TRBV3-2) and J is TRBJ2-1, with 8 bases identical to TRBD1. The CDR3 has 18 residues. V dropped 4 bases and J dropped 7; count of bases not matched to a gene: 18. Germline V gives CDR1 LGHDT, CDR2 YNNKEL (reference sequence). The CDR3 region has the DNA TGTGCCAGCAGCCCTCCTCGCCAGCAGAGGACAGGGTGGAATGAGCAGTTCTTC. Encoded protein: CASSPPRQQRTGWNEQFF.